The TCR beta chain described here comes from a study of blood T cell repertoires in COVID-19. Study in general: T cells, B-cell-depleted T cells, or PBMCs supplied cDNA or gDNA.

V lost 7 bases and J lost 7; bases outside the gene matches: 3. CDR1 SQVTM and CDR2 ANQGSEA come from the germline V gene. This CDR3 has 11 residues. In the original workflow: By means of reference gene primer amplification, nucleated cell counts were estimated. Generated by immunoSEQ multiplex PCR, the TCRdb table keeps only in-frame clones and is missing some. V and J calls and clone size follow that table, whereas D and trimming were derived from the DNA. The repertoire consists of 25,000 to 30,000 clones, with about 85% occurring once and the leading ten covering 20% to 30%. This sequence was found in a human donor in a cohort sampled during active COVID-19. The gene calls are TRBV29-1 and TRBJ1-3, with 8 bases aligning to TRBD1. Sequencing was done on a sample of peripheral blood. The CDR3 is CSGGQGNTIYF. CDR3 DNA: TGCAGCGGCGGACAGGGCAACACCATATATTTT.